This entry lists 14 T cell receptor beta chains sequenced from one sample in a study of cytomegalovirus exposure and HLA in healthy donors. Primers included in the PCR were 60 Vbeta and 13 Jbeta primers. The assay was immunoSEQ multiplex PCR, and TCRdb's table has in-frame clones only and misses some. The sample contains roughly 180,000 clones, 85% of which appear only once. Sequencing was done on a sample of PBMCs. These receptors came from a boy between 2 and 10 years old in good health and CMV-seronegative.

There are a few counts of this clone. This chain connects TRBV7-9 to TRBJ1-5, with 9 bases aligning to TRBD1. This CDR3 has 15 amino acids. The V and J ends lost 4 bases and 3 bases, in that order; junction bases with no gene match: 4. Germline V gives CDR1 SEHNR, CDR2 FQNEAQ (reference sequence). The CDR3 region has the DNA TGTGCCAGCAGCTCCGGGACAGGGATCAATCAGCCCCAGCATTTT. This codes for CASSSGTGINQPQHF.

This clone was recorded a few times. This chain uses TRBV19 with TRBJ2-1; TRBD2 agrees at 10 bases. V lost 2 bases and J lost 5; bases outside the gene matches: 3. CDR1 and CDR2 (germline): LNHDA, SQIVND (reference sequence). This CDR3 is 15 amino acids long. The CDR3 reads CASSITSGDHNEQFF. CDR3 nucleotide sequence: TGTGCCAGTAGTATAACTAGCGGGGACCACAATGAGCAGTTCTTC.

The rearrangement links TRBV11-2 to TRBJ1-1; D may be TRBD1 (5 bases). The CDR3 extends over 15 amino acids. Trimming shortened V by 3 bases and J by 5 bases, and 16 bases separated the two germline ends. Germline assignment: CDR1 SGHAT and CDR2 FQNNGV. CDR3 amino acids: CASSFQGKGETEAFF. The CDR3 DNA sequence: TGTGCCAGCAGCTTTCAAGGGAAAGGGGAAACTGAAGCTTTCTTT.

In nucleotides, the CDR3 is TGCGCCAGCAGCTTGGACATAATGGGACTGGGAGGTGTGGAGCTGTTTTTT. Translating gives CASSLDIMGLGGVELFF. The chain combines TRBV5-1 with TRBJ2-2, with D possibly TRBD2 on 6 matching bases. V lost 0 bases and J 10 bases, leaving 22 bases between the germline ends. CDR1 and CDR2 (germline): SGHRS, YFSETQ. This CDR3 is 17 amino acids long.

V usage is TRBV19 and J usage is TRBJ2-1; 10 nucleotides line up with TRBD2. V trimming: 5 bases; J trimming: 0 bases; junction bases outside the gene matches: 4. The germline V gene encodes CDR1 LNHDA and CDR2 SQIVND (reference sequence). The CDR3 covers 16 residues. The CDR3, as DNA: TGTGCCAGTAGTTCCCCTAGCGGGAGCTCCTACAATGAGCAGTTCTTC. It yields the protein CASSSPSGSSYNEQFF. Full variable domain (rest looked up from reference TRBV19 and TRBJ2-1): DGGITQSPKYLFRKEGQNVTLSCEQNLNHDAMYWYRQDPGQGLRLIYYSQIVNDFQKGDIAEGYSVSREKKESFPLTVTSAQKNPTAFYLCASSSPSGSSYNEQFFGPGTRLTVL.

This chain joins TRBV2 and TRBJ1-1; D gene ambiguous. Germline V CDR1 and CDR2: SNHLY, FYNNEI. The CDR3 has 16 amino acids. V lost 1 base, J lost 0 bases, and 12 bases lay in between. DNA for the CDR3: TGTGCCAGCAGTGAAGATGCACAGTCTATGAACACTGAAGCTTTCTTT. Protein: CASSEDAQSMNTEAFF.

The sample holds a few counts of this clone. This chain links TRBV28 with TRBJ2-7; a possible D gene is TRBD1 (7 bases). Between the trimmed V and J ends, which lost 7 bases and 3 bases, there was a span of 19 bases. Germline V lookup: CDR1 MDHEN, CDR2 SYDVKM. The CDR3 covers 15 residues. Here the CDR3 DNA reads TGTGCCAGCACCGATCCCAGGAGGGGGCACTACGAGCAGTACTTC. It yields the protein CASTDPRRGHYEQYF.

Concerning this clone: The junction departs from the called germline gene at one end, perhaps through a read error. The V and J genes are TRBV5-6 and TRBJ1-2; D not resolved. The germline CDR1 and CDR2 sequences are SGHDT and YYEEEE. The CDR3 totals 14 residues. The CDR3 coding sequence is TGTGCCAGCAGCTTGCCGCAGCATAACTACGGCTACACCTTC. Encoded protein: CASSLPQHNYGYTF.

The chain uses TRBV4-1 and TRBJ2-7, with D unresolved. The CDR3 is made up of 14 amino acids. Germline CDR1 reads MGHRA; CDR2 reads YSYEKL. Trimming left V 3 bases short and J 4 bases short, with 13 bases between. This CDR3 reads CASSHPIAGYEQYF. In DNA, the CDR3 is TGCGCCAGCAGCCACCCGATCGCCGGGTACGAGCAGTACTTC.

CDR3 amino acids: CASRELAGLGYEQYF. Written as DNA, the CDR3 is TGCGCCAGCAGAGAACTAGCGGGACTTGGCTACGAGCAGTACTTC. V gene TRBV5-1 combines with J gene TRBJ2-7; TRBD2 agrees at 10 bases. Trimming removed 5 bases from V and 3 bases from J; junction bases left unmatched: 8. The CDR3 is made up of 15 amino acids. Germline V CDR1 and CDR2: SGHRS, YFSETQ.

The CDR3 region is CASSYGRDWTNIQYF. The DNA for the CDR3 is TGTGCCAGCAGCTACGGCCGGGACTGGACAAACATTCAGTACTTC. The rearrangement uses TRBV28 and TRBJ2-4, with D possibly being TRBD2 (6 bases). This CDR3 is 15 amino acids long. The ends were cut back, 6 bases at V and 6 bases at J, with 18 bases in the middle. Germline CDR1 and CDR2: MDHEN and SYDVKM.

The chain combines TRBV28 with TRBJ2-7; 8 bases map to TRBD1. The CDR3 runs to 17 residues. The V gene's germline CDR1 is MDHEN and CDR2 SYDVKM. The J segment lost 2 bases and the V segment lost 4 bases, leaving 13 bases of the junction unmatched. The CDR3 bases are TGTGCCAGCAGTTCAATATGGACAGGGTCCTTGACCTACGAGCAGTACGTC. This translates into CASSSIWTGSLTYEQYV.

Details on this clone: A read error may account for a junction end that differs from germline. V gene TRBV28 combines with J gene TRBJ2-7; 9 nucleotides agree with TRBD1. The germline gives CDR1 MDHEN, CDR2 SYDVKM. The CDR3 is 14 amino acids. The CDR3 bases are TGTGCCAGCATTGGGGACAGGGTTCCCTACGAGCAGTGCTTC. It translates to CASIGDRVPYEQCF.

The V gene is TRBV30, the J gene TRBJ2-1; maybe TRBD1 (5 bases). CDR3 length equals 11 residues. V lost 3 bases, J lost 7 bases, and 7 bases lay in between. Germline V gene sequence: CDR1 GTSNPN, CDR2 SVGIG (reference sequence). The CDR3 here is CAWRGANEQFF. For the CDR3, the DNA is TGTGCCTGGAGAGGGGCAAATGAGCAGTTCTTC.